The clone carrying this T cell receptor beta chain was found many times. These data belong to a study of T cells in Graves' hyperthyroidism and ophthalmopathy. RNA transcripts served as the template for amplifying TCR beta CDR3 regions. TCR CDR3 underwent first-round RT-PCR with the HTBI primer set. TCRdb recomputed calls from the multiplex PCR reads with MiXCR, one row per CDR3 protein. The table lists 400,000 or so distinct CDR3 sequences, roughly 15% of them singletons. Germline V gene data show CDR1 as MNHNS and CDR2 as SASEGT. The CDR3 is 16 amino acids. Trimming cost V 1 base and J 5 bases, with 17 bases left between them.

The specimen sequenced was blood. This clonotype was sampled from a woman in her sixties or seventies with Graves' ophthalmopathy. The chain is built from TRBV6-1 and TRBJ2-5, with a possible D match to TRBD2 (5 bases). CDR3 protein: CASSEVGGDWAETQYF. DNA for the CDR3: TGTGCCAGCAGTGAAGTAGGAGGTGATTGGGCGGAGACCCAGTACTTC.